Listed below are T cell receptor beta chains from one sample, sequenced in a study of T cells in Graves' hyperthyroidism and ophthalmopathy. TCRdb passed the multiplex PCR reads through MiXCR, listing each CDR3 protein once. The sample includes approximately 600,000 distinct CDR3 sequences, around 20% seen only once; the top ten take roughly a third. The sequencing input was blood. These TCRs come from a man younger than 45 with Graves' ophthalmopathy. The CDR3 runs from the conserved cysteine through the conserved F or W. The D gene is left open where the match is weak. Part of the rows lack a size; the others show once, few, many or a class for expanded clones.

clone_size: .; j_call: TRBJ2-7; v_call: TRBV7-9; d_call: TRBD1; cdr3_aa: CASSRLGRDRGPSYEQYF; cdr3_nt: TGTGCCAGCAGCCGCCTTGGCCGAGACAGGGGGCCTTCCTACGAGCAGTACTTC
clone_size: many; j_call: TRBJ1-1; v_call: TRBV7-9; d_call: .; cdr3_aa: CASSLVSSLAFF; cdr3_nt: TGTGCCAGCAGCTTAGTCTCATCGTTAGCTTTCTTT
clone_size: few; j_call: TRBJ1-4; v_call: TRBV28; d_call: TRBD1; cdr3_aa: CASSPGTGLSELFF; cdr3_nt: TGTGCCAGCAGTCCCGGGACAGGGCTATCCGAACTGTTTTTT
clone_size: few; j_call: TRBJ2-5; v_call: TRBV5-8; d_call: .; cdr3_aa: CASSWGLAQETQYF; cdr3_nt: TGTGCCAGCAGCTGGGGACTTGCACAAGAGACCCAGTACTTC
clone_size: .; j_call: TRBJ2-7; v_call: TRBV6-1; d_call: .; cdr3_aa: CASTPQGGWAEQYF; cdr3_nt: TGTGCCAGCACCCCGCAGGGGGGCTGGGCCGAGCAGTACTTC
clone_size: few; j_call: TRBJ2-7; v_call: TRBV30; d_call: .; cdr3_aa: CAWRRWRDPYEQYF; cdr3_nt: TGTGCCTGGAGGAGGTGGCGGGACCCCTACGAGCAGTACTTC
clone_size: few; j_call: TRBJ2-5; v_call: TRBV5-5; d_call: .; cdr3_aa: CASSLAEGRDVKTQYF; cdr3_nt: TGTGCCAGCAGCTTGGCCGAGGGTAGGGATGTGAAGACCCAGTACTTC
clone_size: few; j_call: TRBJ1-4; v_call: TRBV28; d_call: TRBD1; cdr3_aa: CASSFFGTGVPILGEKLFF; cdr3_nt: TGTGCCAGCAGTTTCTTCGGGACAGGGGTTCCTATACTTGGCGAAAAACTGTTTTTT
clone_size: many; j_call: TRBJ2-5; v_call: TRBV7-2; d_call: .; cdr3_aa: CASSLATGQYF; cdr3_nt: TGTGCCAGCAGCTTAGCGACCGGACAGTACTTC
clone_size: .; j_call: TRBJ2-5; v_call: TRBV18; d_call: .; cdr3_aa: CASSPRSMQETQYF; cdr3_nt: TGTGCCAGCTCACCGCGGAGTATGCAAGAGACCCAGTACTTC
clone_size: few; j_call: TRBJ2-7; v_call: TRBV6-1; d_call: TRBD1; cdr3_aa: CASRGGQGADEQYF; cdr3_nt: TGTGCCAGCAGGGGTGGGCAGGGGGCAGACGAGCAGTACTTC
clone_size: few; j_call: TRBJ1-5; v_call: TRBV28; d_call: .; cdr3_aa: CASSLGGARAQHF; cdr3_nt: TGTGCCAGCAGTTTAGGCGGTGCTCGGGCCCAGCATTTT
clone_size: few; j_call: TRBJ1-6; v_call: TRBV5-1; d_call: .; cdr3_aa: CASSLGPGTNSPLHF; cdr3_nt: TGCGCCAGCAGCTTGGGGCCGGGGACTAATTCACCCCTCCACTTT
clone_size: .; j_call: TRBJ2-2; v_call: TRBV11-2; d_call: TRBD1; cdr3_aa: CASRAGTGFTGELFF; cdr3_nt: TGTGCCAGCAGGGCCGGGACAGGGTTCACCGGGGAGCTGTTTTTT
clone_size: few; j_call: TRBJ1-4; v_call: TRBV7-2; d_call: .; cdr3_aa: CASGRQPGNEKLFF; cdr3_nt: TGTGCCAGCGGACGGCAGCCAGGGAATGAAAAACTGTTTTTT
clone_size: .; j_call: TRBJ2-7; v_call: TRBV4-1; d_call: TRBD2; cdr3_aa: CASSQGGSGGYEQYF; cdr3_nt: TGCGCCAGCAGCCAGGGAGGGAGCGGGGGCTACGAGCAGTACTTC
clone_size: .; j_call: TRBJ2-3; v_call: TRBV30; d_call: TRBD2; cdr3_aa: CACEGLAGGPDTQYF; cdr3_nt: TGTGCCTGTGAGGGACTAGCGGGAGGGCCCGATACGCAGTATTTT
clone_size: few; j_call: TRBJ2-7; v_call: TRBV6-1; d_call: .; cdr3_aa: CASSEIAGYEQYF; cdr3_nt: TGTGCCAGCAGTGAAATCGCAGGCTACGAGCAGTACTTC
clone_size: .; j_call: TRBJ2-1; v_call: TRBV9; d_call: TRBD1; cdr3_aa: CASSVEGTGYYNEQFF; cdr3_nt: TGTGCCAGCAGCGTAGAAGGGACAGGGTACTACAATGAGCAGTTCTTC
clone_size: .; j_call: TRBJ2-3; v_call: TRBV7-2; d_call: TRBD2; cdr3_aa: CASSLAGLAGGTDTQYF; cdr3_nt: TGTGCCAGCAGCTTAGCCGGACTAGCGGGGGGCACAGATACGCAGTATTTT
clone_size: few; j_call: TRBJ2-7; v_call: TRBV4-2; d_call: TRBD2; cdr3_aa: CASSQAALAGATYEQYF; cdr3_nt: TGTGCCAGCAGCCAAGCGGCACTAGCGGGAGCGACCTACGAGCAGTACTTC
clone_size: many; j_call: TRBJ2-7; v_call: TRBV28; d_call: TRBD1; cdr3_aa: CASSRDRASYEQYF; cdr3_nt: TGTGCCAGCAGTCGGGACAGGGCTTCCTACGAGCAGTACTTC
clone_size: .; j_call: TRBJ1-1; v_call: TRBV10-3; d_call: .; cdr3_aa: CAISGLELNTEAFF; cdr3_nt: TGTGCCATCAGTGGTTTGGAGTTGAACACTGAAGCTTTCTTT
clone_size: many; j_call: TRBJ2-3; v_call: TRBV20-1; d_call: TRBD2; cdr3_aa: CSAKEGLAGETDTQYF; cdr3_nt: TGCAGTGCTAAAGAGGGGCTAGCGGGAGAAACAGATACGCAGTATTTT
clone_size: .; j_call: TRBJ2-2; v_call: TRBV9; d_call: .; cdr3_aa: CASSSPRGANTGELSF; cdr3_nt: TGTGCCAGCAGCTCCCCCAGGGGAGCTAACACCGGGGAGCTGTCTTTT
clone_size: .; j_call: TRBJ2-7; v_call: TRBV9; d_call: TRBD1; cdr3_aa: CASSVADRAKDEQYF; cdr3_nt: TGTGCCAGCAGCGTAGCGGACAGGGCGAAGGACGAGCAGTACTTC
clone_size: .; j_call: TRBJ1-2; v_call: TRBV28; d_call: TRBD1; cdr3_aa: CASSLPGQGALVGYTF; cdr3_nt: TGTGCCAGCAGTTTGCCGGGACAGGGGGCGCTTGTTGGCTACACCTTC
clone_size: many; j_call: TRBJ2-1; v_call: TRBV30; d_call: .; cdr3_aa: CAWLPFWGERNEQFF; cdr3_nt: TGTGCCTGGTTGCCCTTTTGGGGAGAGCGCAATGAGCAGTTCTTC
clone_size: .; j_call: TRBJ2-5; v_call: TRBV7-6; d_call: .; cdr3_aa: CAGSFRTGQETQYF; cdr3_nt: TGTGCCGGCAGCTTTCGGACGGGTCAAGAGACCCAGTACTTC
clone_size: many; j_call: TRBJ2-3; v_call: TRBV20-1; d_call: TRBD2; cdr3_aa: CSAALLAGGRSTDTQYF; cdr3_nt: TGCAGTGCTGCTCTACTAGCGGGAGGGCGAAGCACAGATACGCAGTATTTT